The clone carrying this T cell receptor (beta chain) was seen a single time. Sequenced by immunoSEQ multiplex PCR; TCRdb stores in-frame clones only, minus some. The sample yields around 250,000 clones, around 88% seen once. These data originate in a study of Ad26.COV2.S vaccination and SARS-CoV-2 variants. Treatment meaning: approximately 18 received Ad26.COV2.S at low or high dose, single or two shots; about 5 received placebo; per-sample allocation not given. Collection of the samples took place on day 63 after the first injection of vaccine or placebo. The vaccine delivered Wuhan-strain SARS-CoV-2 spike through an Ad26 vector. From germline, CDR1 is MNHEY and CDR2 SVGEGT. V was clipped by 4 bases and J by 8 bases, with 11 bases between them. There are 12 residues in the CDR3.

This sequence originates from a person between 18 and 65 years old who received the Ad26.COV2.S COVID-19 vaccine or a placebo. The sample consisted of peripheral blood, taken in a trial of Ad26.COV2.S vaccine versus placebo. The V and J genes are TRBV6-2 or TRBV6-3 and TRBJ1-2, with no clear D. The DNA for the CDR3 is TGTGCCAGCAGTTCGGCCACGAGGGGCTACACCTTC. This codes for CASSSATRGYTF.